This T cell receptor (beta chain) was recovered during a study of T cell responses to AZD1222 COVID-19 vaccine. This CDR3 contains 16 residues. The V end lost 0 bases, the J end lost 1 base, and 10 bases lay between the germline ends. Germline CDR1 SGDLS, CDR2 YYNGEE. Sequencing used immunoSEQ multiplex PCR; TCRdb keeps in-frame clones, though not all of them. The sample holds roughly 120,000 clones; 88% are singletons and the top ten take less than 4%. The source of this sequence is an adult who received the AZD1222 COVID-19 vaccine. This sequence joins TRBV9 and TRBJ2-2; D gene uncertain. The sequenced sample was peripheral blood, obtained 28 days after the second AZD1222 dose. CDR3 amino acids: CASSVELTRNTGELFF. The DNA of the CDR3 is TGTGCCAGCAGCGTAGAGTTGACCCGGAACACCGGGGAGCTGTTTTTT.